The TCR beta chain under discussion was sequenced for a study of T cells in Graves' hyperthyroidism and ophthalmopathy. RNA transcripts gave rise to amplified TCR beta CDR3 regions. First-round RT-PCR with HTBI primers amplified the TCR CDR3 region. TCRdb fed the multiplex PCR reads into MiXCR, producing one record per CDR3 protein. The table has under 350,000 distinct CDR3 sequences, around a sixth seen once. The sample holds a few counts of this clonotype. V was clipped by 4 bases and J by 6 bases, with 16 bases between them. Germline CDR1 SGDLS, CDR2 YYNGEE. The CDR3 runs to 14 residues. V and J are TRBV9 and TRBJ1-1; D possibly corresponds to TRBD1 (5 bases). This receptor was obtained from a woman aged 50 to 65 with Graves' hyperthyroidism. Sequencing was carried out using blood. Here the CDR3 DNA reads TGTGCCAGCAGCCCCCGCAGGGTAGTTTCTGAAGCTTTCTTT. This translates into CASSPRRVVSEAFF. Full variable domain (outside the CDR3, taken from reference TRBV9 and TRBJ1-1): DSGVTQTPKHLITATGQRVTLRCSPRSGDLSVYWYQQSLDQGLQFLIQYYNGEERAKGNILERFSAQQFPDLHSELNLSSLELGDSALYFCASSPRRVVSEAFFGQGTRLTVV.